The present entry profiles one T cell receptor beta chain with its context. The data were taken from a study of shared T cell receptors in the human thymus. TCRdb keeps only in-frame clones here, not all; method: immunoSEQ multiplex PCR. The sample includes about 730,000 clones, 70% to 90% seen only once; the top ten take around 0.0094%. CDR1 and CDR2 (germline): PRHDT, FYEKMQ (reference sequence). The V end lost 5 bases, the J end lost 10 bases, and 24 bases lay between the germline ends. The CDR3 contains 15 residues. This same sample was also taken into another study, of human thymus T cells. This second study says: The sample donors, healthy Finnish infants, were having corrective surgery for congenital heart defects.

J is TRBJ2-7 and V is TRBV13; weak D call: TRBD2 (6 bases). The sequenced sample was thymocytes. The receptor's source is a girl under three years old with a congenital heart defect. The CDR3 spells CASSPLGGAPVLQYF. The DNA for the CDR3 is TGTGCCAGCAGCCCCCTCGGGGGTGCCCCGGTCCTCCAGTACTTC.